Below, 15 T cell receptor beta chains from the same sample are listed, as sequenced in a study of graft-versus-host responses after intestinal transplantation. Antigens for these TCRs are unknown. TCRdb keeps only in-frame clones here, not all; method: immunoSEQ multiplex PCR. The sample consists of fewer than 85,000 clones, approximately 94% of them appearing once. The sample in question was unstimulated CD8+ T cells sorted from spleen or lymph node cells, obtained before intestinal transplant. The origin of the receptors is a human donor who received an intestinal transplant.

This chain's CDR3 is CASNFQGGYNEQFF. The CDR3 DNA follows: TGTGCCAGTAATTTCCAGGGGGGCTACAATGAGCAGTTCTTC. The chain has TRBV19 and TRBJ2-1, with a tentative D call TRBD1 (7 bases). Germline CDR1 is LNHDA and CDR2 is SQIVND (reference sequence). The length of the CDR3 is 14 residues. V was trimmed by 7 bases and J by 3 bases, leaving 13 bases between them.

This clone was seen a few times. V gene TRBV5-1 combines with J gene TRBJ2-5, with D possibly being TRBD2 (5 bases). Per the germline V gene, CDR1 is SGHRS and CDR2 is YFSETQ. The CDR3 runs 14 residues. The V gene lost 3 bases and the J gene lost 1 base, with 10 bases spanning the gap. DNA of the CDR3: TGCGCCAGCAGCTCGGGGTACGGCCAAGAGACCCAGTACTTC. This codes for CASSSGYGQETQYF.

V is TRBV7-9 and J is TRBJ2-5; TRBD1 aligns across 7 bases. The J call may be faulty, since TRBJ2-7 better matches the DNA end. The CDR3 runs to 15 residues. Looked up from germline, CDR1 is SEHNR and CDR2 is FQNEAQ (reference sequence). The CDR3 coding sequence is TGTGCCAGCAGCTCGACGACAGGGATAACCTACGAGCAGTACTTC. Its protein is CASSSTTGITYEQYF.

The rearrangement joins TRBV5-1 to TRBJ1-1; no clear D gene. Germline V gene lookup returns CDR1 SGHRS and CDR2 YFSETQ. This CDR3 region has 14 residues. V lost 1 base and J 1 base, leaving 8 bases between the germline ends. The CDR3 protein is CASSLWVRNTEAFF. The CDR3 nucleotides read TGCGCCAGCAGCTTGTGGGTCCGGAACACTGAAGCTTTCTTT.

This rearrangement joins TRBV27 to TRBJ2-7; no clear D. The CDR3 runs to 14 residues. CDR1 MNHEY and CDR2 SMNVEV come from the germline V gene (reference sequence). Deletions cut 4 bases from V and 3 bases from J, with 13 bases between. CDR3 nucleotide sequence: TGTGCCAGCAGTTCTGGTTCAGAAAACTACGAGCAGTACTTC. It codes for CASSSGSENYEQYF.

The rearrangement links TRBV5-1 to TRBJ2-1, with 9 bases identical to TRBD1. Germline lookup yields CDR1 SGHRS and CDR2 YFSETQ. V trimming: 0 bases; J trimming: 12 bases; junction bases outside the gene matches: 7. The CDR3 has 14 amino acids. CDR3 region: CASSLVGTGRVQFF. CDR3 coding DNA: TGCGCCAGCAGCTTGGTAGGGACAGGGAGGGTGCAGTTCTTC.

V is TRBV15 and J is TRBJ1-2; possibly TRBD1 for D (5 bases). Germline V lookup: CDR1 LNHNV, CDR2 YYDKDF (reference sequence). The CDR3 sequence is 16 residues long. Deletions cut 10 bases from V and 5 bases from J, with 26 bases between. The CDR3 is CASRWGGDLSRYGYTF. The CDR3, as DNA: TGTGCCAGCAGGTGGGGAGGGGATCTTTCGAGGTATGGCTACACCTTC.

For the CDR3, the DNA is TGTGCCAGCAGCTCGATGAATGAGCAGTTCTTC. It specifies CASSSMNEQFF. The V call is TRBV27, the J call TRBJ2-1; D ambiguous. The V end was cut by 6 bases, the J end by 7 bases, with 7 bases between. Germline CDR1 MNHEY, CDR2 SMNVEV (reference sequence). The CDR3 runs to 11 residues.

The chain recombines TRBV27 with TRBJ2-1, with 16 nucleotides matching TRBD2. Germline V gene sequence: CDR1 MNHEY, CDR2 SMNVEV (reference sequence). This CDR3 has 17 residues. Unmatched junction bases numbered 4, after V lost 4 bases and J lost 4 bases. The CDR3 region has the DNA TGTGCCAGCAGTTGGGGACTAGCGGGAGGGCAGTACAATGAGCAGTTCTTC. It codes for CASSWGLAGGQYNEQFF.

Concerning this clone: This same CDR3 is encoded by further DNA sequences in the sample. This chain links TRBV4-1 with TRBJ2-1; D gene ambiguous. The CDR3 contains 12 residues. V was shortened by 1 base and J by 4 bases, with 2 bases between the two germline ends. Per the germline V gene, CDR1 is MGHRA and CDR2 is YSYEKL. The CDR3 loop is CASSQGYNEQFF. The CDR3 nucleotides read TGCGCCAGCAGCCAAGGATACAATGAGCAGTTCTTC.

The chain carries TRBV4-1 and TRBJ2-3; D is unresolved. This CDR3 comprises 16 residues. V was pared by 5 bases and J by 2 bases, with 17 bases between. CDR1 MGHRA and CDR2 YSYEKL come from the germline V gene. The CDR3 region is CASSSNYGAPTDTQYF. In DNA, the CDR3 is TGCGCCAGCAGCAGTAACTACGGAGCCCCCACAGATACGCAGTATTTT.

CDR3 region: CASSFGGGEQYF. The CDR3 DNA sequence: TGTGCCAGCAGCTTCGGGGGGGGCGAGCAGTACTTC. The chain couples TRBV7-6 to TRBJ2-7; 8 nucleotides agree with TRBD2. V dropped 3 bases and J dropped 6; count of bases not matched to a gene: 1. Germline CDR1 SGHVS, CDR2 FNYEAQ. CDR3 length: 12 residues. The variable domain in full, with the rest retrieved from reference TRBV7-6 and TRBJ2-7, is GAGVSQSPRYKVTKRGQDVALRCDPISGHVSLYWYRQALGQGPEFLTYFNYEAQQDKSGLPNDRFSAERPEGSISTLTIQRTEQRDSAMYRCASSFGGGEQYFGPGTRLTVT.

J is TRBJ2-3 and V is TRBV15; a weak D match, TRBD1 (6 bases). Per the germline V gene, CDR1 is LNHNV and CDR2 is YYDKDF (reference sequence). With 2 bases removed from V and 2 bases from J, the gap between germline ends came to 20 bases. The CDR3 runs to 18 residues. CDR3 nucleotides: TGTGCCACCAGCAGATTCCCCTGGGGGCCGCCGACCACAGATACGCAGTATTTT. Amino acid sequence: CATSRFPWGPPTTDTQYF.

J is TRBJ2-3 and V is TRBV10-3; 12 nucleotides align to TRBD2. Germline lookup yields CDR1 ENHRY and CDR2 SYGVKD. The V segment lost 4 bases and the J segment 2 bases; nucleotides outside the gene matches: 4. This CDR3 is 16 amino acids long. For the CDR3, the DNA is TGTGCCATCAGTGGGACTAGCGGGGATATCACAGATACGCAGTATTTT. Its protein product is CAISGTSGDITDTQYF.

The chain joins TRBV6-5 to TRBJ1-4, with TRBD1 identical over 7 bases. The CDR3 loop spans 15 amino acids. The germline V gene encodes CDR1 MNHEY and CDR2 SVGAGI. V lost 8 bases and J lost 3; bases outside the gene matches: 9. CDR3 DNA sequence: TGTGCCAGCGTTGAGGGACAGTCGTCTAATGAAAAACTGTTTTTT. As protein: CASVEGQSSNEKLFF.